Listed below are T cell receptor beta chains from one sample, sequenced in a study of blood T cells in healthy people across ages. In TCRdb, the 5' RACE reads were re-called with MiXCR into one record per CDR3 protein. The sample includes about 1.6 million distinct CDR3 sequences, roughly 32% of them seen just once. The sequenced material came from blood. The receptors were sampled from a woman in her thirties in good health. Each CDR3 is given with its conserved first and last residue. D genes are given only for firm matches. A clone size is listed for some rows: how often the clone was seen (once, few, many), or a class if it is expanded.

J: TRBJ1-1
V: TRBV3-1
D: NA
size: NA
CDR3: CASSQEPGRRNTEAFF
DNA: TGTGCCAGCAGCCAGGAACCGGGACGGAGGAACACTGAAGCTTTCTTT

J: TRBJ2-2
V: TRBV20-1
D: NA
size: NA
CDR3: CSASMQSITGELFF
DNA: TGCAGTGCTAGTATGCAATCAATCACCGGGGAGCTGTTTTTT

J: TRBJ2-5
V: TRBV7-2
D: TRBD2
size: NA
CDR3: CASSLGRTSGQETQYF
DNA: TGTGCCAGCAGCTTAGGGCGGACTAGCGGACAAGAGACCCAGTACTTC

J: TRBJ2-3
V: TRBV3-1
D: NA
size: NA
CDR3: CASSQGLGGGTDTQYF
DNA: TGTGCCAGCAGCCAAGGTCTAGGGGGGGGCACAGATACGCAGTATTTT

J: TRBJ1-2
V: TRBV11-2
D: NA
size: few
CDR3: CASSLGSGRINYGYTF
DNA: TGTGCCAGCAGCTTAGGGTCCGGGAGGATCAACTATGGCTACACCTTC

J: TRBJ2-3
V: TRBV4-1
D: TRBD2
size: few
CDR3: CASSQDPAGALGTDTQYF
DNA: TGCGCCAGCAGCCAAGATCCAGCGGGGGCCCTGGGCACAGATACGCAGTATTTT

J: TRBJ2-1
V: TRBV20-1
D: NA
size: few
CDR3: CSANDAYNEQFF
DNA: TGCAGTGCCAATGATGCCTACAATGAGCAGTTCTTC

J: TRBJ2-5
V: TRBV6-4
D: TRBD1
size: few
CDR3: CASSEQGQGRQETQYF
DNA: TGTGCCAGCAGTGAACAAGGACAGGGGAGGCAAGAGACCCAGTACTTC

J: TRBJ2-3
V: TRBV7-3
D: NA
size: NA
CDR3: CASSPRMSPLGNTDTQYF
DNA: TGTGCCAGCAGCCCCCGAATGTCGCCCCTGGGGAACACAGATACGCAGTATTTT

J: TRBJ2-3
V: TRBV7-9
D: TRBD2
size: NA
CDR3: CASSSPTSGVVDTQYF
DNA: TGTGCCAGCAGCTCACCGACTAGCGGGGTGGTAGATACGCAGTATTTT

J: TRBJ2-1
V: TRBV12-5
D: NA
size: NA
CDR3: CASGFGKGSYNEQFF
DNA: TGTGCTAGTGGTTTCGGGAAGGGCTCCTACAATGAGCAGTTCTTC

J: TRBJ2-3
V: TRBV5-1
D: NA
size: NA
CDR3: CANRDGSDTQYF
DNA: TGCGCCAACCGGGACGGCTCAGATACGCAGTATTTT

J: TRBJ2-5
V: TRBV19
D: NA
size: NA
CDR3: CATQDGGLETQYF
DNA: TGTGCCACTCAGGACGGTGGACTGGAGACCCAGTACTTC

J: TRBJ2-2
V: TRBV6-5
D: NA
size: few
CDR3: CASSYKDPLNTGELFF
DNA: TGTGCCAGCAGTTACAAAGATCCCCTAAATACCGGGGAGCTGTTTTTT

J: TRBJ1-2
V: TRBV5-1
D: NA
size: NA
CDR3: CASSSETLLYGYTF
DNA: TGCGCCAGCAGCTCCGAGACCCTACTATATGGCTACACCTTC

J: TRBJ1-4
V: TRBV29-1
D: TRBD1
size: many
CDR3: CSVGGTGGRGSEKLFF
DNA: TGCAGCGTGGGAGGGACAGGGGGCAGAGGGAGTGAAAAACTGTTTTTT

J: TRBJ1-1
V: TRBV5-1
D: NA
size: few
CDR3: CTSSVQGGTEAFF
DNA: TGCACCAGCAGCGTACAGGGAGGGACTGAAGCTTTCTTT

J: TRBJ2-1
V: TRBV20-1
D: NA
size: few
CDR3: CSARDGPREQFF
DNA: TGCAGTGCTAGAGATGGACCCCGTGAGCAGTTCTTC

J: TRBJ2-3
V: TRBV13
D: TRBD1
size: NA
CDR3: CASSPRTGDRNTQYF
DNA: TGTGCCAGCAGCCCGCGGACGGGGGACAGGAATACGCAGTATTTT

J: TRBJ2-5
V: TRBV7-9
D: TRBD1
size: few
CDR3: CASSLGTGRGQYF
DNA: TGTGCCAGCAGCCTCGGGACAGGGAGAGGGCAGTACTTC

J: TRBJ2-3
V: TRBV9
D: TRBD2
size: NA
CDR3: CASSVDGLASSTDTQYF
DNA: TGTGCCAGCAGCGTAGACGGACTAGCGAGTAGCACAGATACGCAGTATTTT

J: TRBJ2-5
V: TRBV25-1
D: NA
size: NA
CDR3: CATSSETQYF
DNA: TGTGCCACCTCTTCGGAGACCCAGTACTTC

J: TRBJ2-3
V: TRBV20-1
D: TRBD2
size: NA
CDR3: CSAPKPLGLADSTDTQYF
DNA: TGCAGTGCTCCCAAACCCTTAGGACTAGCGGATAGCACAGATACGCAGTATTTT

J: TRBJ2-3
V: TRBV5-1
D: TRBD2
size: few
CDR3: CASSGAGTSGGLDTQYF
DNA: TGCGCCAGCAGCGGGGCCGGGACTAGCGGGGGGCTGGATACGCAGTATTTT

J: TRBJ2-1
V: TRBV7-3
D: TRBD2
size: NA
CDR3: CASSRGLAGPPHEQFF
DNA: TGTGCCAGCAGCAGGGGACTAGCGGGCCCCCCCCATGAGCAGTTCTTC

J: TRBJ2-7
V: TRBV18
D: NA
size: NA
CDR3: CASRRGSPSYEQYF
DNA: TGTGCCAGCAGACGTGGGTCTCCCTCCTACGAGCAGTACTTC

J: TRBJ2-7
V: TRBV25-1
D: NA
size: many
CDR3: CASSEFGSGYEQYF
DNA: TGTGCCAGCAGTGAATTCGGATCGGGCTACGAGCAGTACTTC

J: TRBJ1-2
V: TRBV9
D: TRBD1
size: few
CDR3: CASSEDRGRGYTF
DNA: TGTGCCAGCAGCGAGGACAGGGGAAGAGGCTACACCTTC